Shown below are 25 T cell receptor beta chains from a single sample sequenced in a study of CD8+ T cells in alopecia areata. Reverse transcribed after extraction, RNA yielded cDNA as the sequencing template. Sequenced by immunoSEQ multiplex PCR; TCRdb stores in-frame clones only, minus some. There are 93,000 or so clones in the sample; 85% to 90% occur only once, and around 10% lies in the top ten. Treatment meaning: oral pan-JAK inhibitor, 5-10 mg twice daily. The specimen was CD8+ T cells sorted from blood, collected between weeks 30 and 35, from a patient treated with tofacitinib. The receptor source for this set is a human donor with alopecia areata.

The chain joins TRBV7-7 to TRBJ2-7; D ambiguous. V lost 8 bases and J 7 bases, leaving 18 bases between the germline ends. The CDR3 loop spans 13 amino acids. CDR1 and CDR2 (germline): SSHAT, FNYEAQ (reference sequence). CDR3 in DNA: TGTGCCAGCCCTCACGGTAGTGGACCAGAGCAGTACTTC. Encoded protein: CASPHGSGPEQYF.

This chain joins TRBV4-1 and TRBJ2-7; TRBD1 agrees at 9 bases. This CDR3 has 16 residues. Germline CDR1 and CDR2: MGHRA and YSYEKL. The ends lost 0 bases at V and 3 bases at J; junction bases unmatched: 6. CDR3 sequence: CASSQDSGTGYYEQYF. CDR3 coding DNA: TGCGCCAGCAGCCAAGACTCCGGGACAGGGTACTACGAGCAGTACTTC.

The rearrangement links TRBV28 to TRBJ2-3; 14 nucleotides match TRBD2. Germline trimming cut 5 bases from V and 0 bases from J; bases unmatched to any gene: 7. Germline CDR1 MDHEN, CDR2 SYDVKM. The CDR3 is 18 amino acids. CDR3 protein: CASSPRLAGGPSTDTQYF. CDR3 bases: TGTGCCAGCAGTCCCCGACTAGCGGGAGGGCCTAGCACAGATACGCAGTATTTT. Full variable domain (rest looked up from reference TRBV28 and TRBJ2-3): DVKVTQSSRYLVKRTGEKVFLECVQDMDHENMFWYRQDPGLGLRLIYFSYDVKMKEKGDIPEGYSVSREKKERFSLILESASTNQTSMYLCASSPRLAGGPSTDTQYFGPGTRLTVL.

V gene TRBV4-1 combines with J gene TRBJ2-1; 8 bases line up with TRBD2. CDR3 size: 17 residues. Trimming took 0 bases from V and 4 from J; bases not matched to a gene: 8. Germline CDR1 MGHRA, CDR2 YSYEKL. For the CDR3, the DNA is TGCGCCAGCAGCCAAGAACCCACCGGGAGGGCTTACAATGAGCAGTTCTTC. It codes for CASSQEPTGRAYNEQFF.

The gene calls are TRBV7-2 and TRBJ2-7; 12 positions match TRBD2. Trimming took 4 bases from V and 2 from J; bases not matched to a gene: 3. The CDR3 has 15 amino acids. CDR1 and CDR2 from the germline V gene are SGHTA and FQGNSA. The CDR3 loop is CASSSTSGGTYEQYF. CDR3 in DNA: TGTGCCAGCAGCTCGACTAGCGGGGGAACCTACGAGCAGTACTTC.

This clone was counted once. This chain joins TRBV4-1 and TRBJ2-7; D remains unclear. The germline gives CDR1 MGHRA, CDR2 YSYEKL. The CDR3 runs 15 residues. V lost 0 bases and J 5 bases, leaving 14 bases between the germline ends. CDR3 sequence: CASSQDPTLLDEQYF. In DNA, the CDR3 is TGCGCCAGCAGCCAAGATCCAACCCTTCTCGACGAGCAGTACTTC.

The chain has TRBV27 and TRBJ2-7, with TRBD2 identical over 8 bases. V shed 10 bases and J 1 base; nucleotides not matched to a gene: 9. There are 14 residues in the CDR3. Germline loops: CDR1 MNHEY, CDR2 SMNVEV (reference sequence). CDR3 DNA sequence: TGTGCCACCCATCGGGGGGGCAGGTCCTACGAGCAGTACTTC. Encoded protein: CATHRGGRSYEQYF.

This chain links TRBV7-2 with TRBJ2-7, with TRBD2 matching over 8 bases. J gave up 1 base and V 5 bases, and 7 bases lay outside the gene matches. CDR1 SGHTA and CDR2 FQGNSA come from the germline V gene. This CDR3 comprises 15 residues. Written as DNA, the CDR3 is TGTGCCAGCAGCCCCCTCCCGGGGGGGTCCTACGAGCAGTACTTC. This sequence encodes CASSPLPGGSYEQYF. Based on the CDR3 plus reference TRBV7-2 and TRBJ2-7, the full variable domain is GAGVSQSPSNKVTEKGKDVELRCDPISGHTALYWYRQSLGQGLEFLIYFQGNSAPDKSGLPSDRFSAERTGGSVSTLTIQRTQQEDSAVYLCASSPLPGGSYEQYFGPGTRLTVT.

The chain employs TRBV7-2 and TRBJ1-5, with TRBD1 matching over 10 bases. Germline-derived CDR1 and CDR2 are SGHTA and FQGNSA. V lost 5 bases, J lost 5 bases, and 6 bases stayed unmatched. CDR3 size: 15 residues. The CDR3 protein is CASSHGQGVDQPQHF. In nucleotides, the CDR3 is TGTGCCAGCAGCCACGGACAGGGGGTAGATCAGCCCCAGCATTTT.

CDR3 nucleotides: TGCAGCGTTGAAAAGAGGGGGGCAACCTACGAGCAGTACTTC. It is translated as CSVEKRGATYEQYF. J is TRBJ2-7 and V is TRBV29-1; D possibly matches TRBD1 or TRBD2 (6 bases each). Trimming removed 2 bases from V and 2 bases from J, with 13 bases in between. The CDR3 runs 14 residues. Germline V gene lookup returns CDR1 SQVTM and CDR2 ANQGSEA.

The table lists this clone with a few counts. V and J are TRBV6-5 and TRBJ1-4, with 10 bases matching TRBD1. The junction had 8 bases not matched to a gene; V was cut back by 6 bases and J by 7 bases. This CDR3 has 15 residues. Germline CDR1 reads MNHEY; CDR2 reads SVGAGI. This CDR3 reads CASSQTGGSGEKLFF. CDR3 nucleotide sequence: TGTGCCAGCAGCCAGACAGGGGGCAGCGGTGAAAAACTGTTTTTT.

This clone was detected only once. The chain's CDR3 is CASSQGSATGGTDTQYF. The CDR3 DNA sequence: TGCGCCAGCAGCCAGGGGTCCGCCACAGGGGGCACAGATACGCAGTATTTT. V gene TRBV4-1 combines with J gene TRBJ2-3, with 7 bases matching TRBD1. The CDR3 has 17 amino acids. CDR1 MGHRA and CDR2 YSYEKL come from the germline V gene. V was clipped by 3 bases and J by 1 base; unmatched bases: 10.

The V call is TRBV27, the J call TRBJ2-1, with 8 bases aligning to TRBD1. The length of the CDR3 is 15 residues. CDR1 and CDR2 (germline): MNHEY, SMNVEV (reference sequence). V was pared by 6 bases and J by 7 bases, with 11 bases of the junction left unmatched. The CDR3 region has the DNA TGTGCCAGCAGCCCCACTCGGACAGGGAGGAATGAGCAGTTCTTC. Translated, it gives CASSPTRTGRNEQFF.

In this sample, this clone turned up a few times. This chain's CDR3 is CASSPSYFSPEQYF. DNA for the CDR3: TGTGCCAGCAGCCCGAGTTACTTCAGCCCCGAGCAGTACTTC. The chain carries TRBV27 and TRBJ2-7; D not certain. V dropped 6 bases and J dropped 6 bases, with 18 bases sitting between them. The CDR3 contains 14 residues. The germline CDR1 and CDR2 sequences are MNHEY and SMNVEV (reference sequence).

V is TRBV10-3 and J is TRBJ2-7; D is possibly TRBD2 (5 bases). With 6 bases removed from V and 2 bases from J, the gap between germline ends came to 11 bases. The CDR3 consists of 13 residues. Germline V gene data show CDR1 as ENHRY and CDR2 as SYGVKD. In DNA form, the CDR3 reads TGTGCCATCAGAGGAGGCGACACCTACGAGCAGTACTTC. Its protein product is CAIRGGDTYEQYF.

The rearrangement joins TRBV5-4 to TRBJ2-1, with TRBD2 matching 10 bases. Trimming took 1 base from V and 8 from J; bases not matched to a gene: 6. The CDR3 consists of 15 residues. The germline V gene encodes CDR1 SGHNT and CDR2 YYREEE (reference sequence). The CDR3 is CASSLTPSGGDEQFF. The CDR3 DNA sequence: TGTGCCAGCAGCTTGACCCCTAGCGGGGGCGATGAGCAGTTCTTC.

As for this clone: Other DNA variants within this sample encode the same CDR3. This chain uses TRBV21-1 with TRBJ2-7; the table's D call, TRBD2, was not checked against the DNA. TRBV21-1 is flagged as a pseudogene. CDR3 length: 19 amino acids. The CDR3 is CASSTISNTLRGLGYEQYF. CDR3 DNA sequence: TGTGCCAGCAGCACTATTTCGAATACCCTACGCGGGCTCGGCTACGAGCAGTACTTC.

In the case of this clone: Other DNA sequences in this specimen translate into the identical CDR3. The genes are TRBV5-1 and TRBJ2-7; D not resolved. Germline assignment: CDR1 SGHRS and CDR2 YFSETQ. V lost 3 bases and J lost 3, with 7 bases in between. The CDR3 loop spans 12 amino acids. The CDR3 nucleotides read TGCGCCAGCAGCTCGGACGGCTACGAGCAGTACTTC. This translates into CASSSDGYEQYF. Variable domain in full (rest from reference TRBV5-1 and TRBJ2-7): KAGVTQTPRYLIKTRGQQVTLSCSPISGHRSVSWYQQTPGQGLQFLFEYFSETQRNKGNFPGRFSGRQFSNSRSEMNVSTLELGDSALYLCASSSDGYEQYFGPGTRLTVT.

This chain links TRBV7-9 with TRBJ1-1; 7 bases line up with TRBD1. This CDR3 contains 15 residues. Germline V CDR1 and CDR2: SEHNR, FQNEAQ (reference sequence). V gave up 0 bases and J gave up 1 base; unmatched junction bases: 2. The CDR3 nucleotides are TGTGCCAGCAGCTTAGCGGCAGGGGGGAACACTGAAGCTTTCTTT. It yields the protein CASSLAAGGNTEAFF.

This chain uses TRBV4-1 with TRBJ2-3, with unresolved D. The germline gives CDR1 MGHRA, CDR2 YSYEKL. V was pared by 4 bases and J by 1 base, with 15 bases between. This CDR3 is built from 16 residues. Here the CDR3 reads CASSLLTGLGTDTQYF. The CDR3 coding sequence is TGCGCCAGCAGCCTCCTTACCGGTCTGGGCACAGATACGCAGTATTTT.

With respect to this clone: Other DNA sequences in the same sample also yield this CDR3. The rearrangement joins TRBV6-5 to TRBJ2-2; unclear D gene. V lost 0 bases and J 6 bases, leaving 2 bases between the germline ends. This CDR3 has 12 residues. CDR1 is MNHEY, CDR2 SVGAGI, per germline. This CDR3 is CASSYSAGELFF. CDR3 nucleotide sequence: TGTGCCAGCAGTTACTCCGCCGGGGAGCTGTTTTTT.

The DNA of the CDR3 is TGTGCCAGCAGCCCGGACTTGTTGGGTGAAGCTTTCTTT. Translated, it gives CASSPDLLGEAFF. This sequence joins TRBV5-4 and TRBJ1-1; unclear D gene. Per germline, CDR1 SGHNT and CDR2 YYREEE (reference sequence). The CDR3 is 13 amino acids. V was cut by 4 bases and J by 7 bases, with 14 bases left in between.

This chain connects TRBV11-2 to TRBJ2-7, with 8 nucleotides matching TRBD1. V was clipped by 2 bases and J by 3 bases; unmatched bases: 6. Germline-derived CDR1 and CDR2 are SGHAT and FQNNGV. There are 15 residues in the CDR3. CDR3 bases: TGTGCCAGCAGCTTATTGGGACAGGCGGACTACGAGCAGTACTTC. Its translation: CASSLLGQADYEQYF.

This clone came up once. The V call is TRBV5-5, the J call TRBJ2-2; 7 bases are a match to TRBD2. After removal of 4 bases from V and 4 bases from J, the junction contained 4 bases not matched to a gene. Germline-derived CDR1 and CDR2 are SGHKS and YYEKEE (reference sequence). The length of the CDR3 is 14 residues. The CDR3 bases are TGTGCCAGCAGCGACAGCGGGGCCACCGGGGAGCTGTTTTTT. Translating it yields CASSDSGATGELFF.

V gene TRBV19 combines with J gene TRBJ1-5, with D unclear. This CDR3 is built from 13 residues. Germline CDR1 LNHDA, CDR2 SQIVND (reference sequence). Trimming removed 4 bases from V and 2 bases from J, with 6 bases in between. The CDR3 DNA reads TGTGCCAGTAGTAATCCAGGCAATCAGCCCCAGCATTTT. This translates into CASSNPGNQPQHF. The variable domain in full, with the rest retrieved from reference TRBV19 and TRBJ1-5, is DGGITQSPKYLFRKEGQNVTLSCEQNLNHDAMYWYRQDPGQGLRLIYYSQIVNDFQKGDIAEGYSVSREKKESFPLTVTSAQKNPTAFYLCASSNPGNQPQHFGDGTRLSIL.